The sequence of this TCR beta chain was determined in a study of T cell responses to AZD1222 COVID-19 vaccine. Looking at the study overall: Analyses pooled second doses at about 4 or about 12 weeks. Findings and caveats of the study: Seropositivity was recorded at baseline in only six AZD1222 recipients. Repertoire collection took place solely once the T cell response had peaked. Donors were largely white British and mainly female; clonal diversity was possibly underestimated.

Profiling relied on immunoSEQ multiplex PCR, and the TCRdb table lists in-frame clones only, not all of them. The data show roughly 140,000 clones, more than 70% seen once. Notes on this clone: Its target is unknown.

This sequence was found in an adult in good health. This specimen consisted of peripheral blood, obtained on day 0 of AZD1222 vaccination.

The CDR3 region is CASSGFEDQPQHF. In nucleotides, the CDR3 is TGTGCCAGCAGCGGTTTTGAAGATCAGCCCCAGCATTTT. The chain combines TRBV2 with TRBJ1-5; D remains ambiguous. Germline V CDR1 and CDR2: SNHLY, FYNNEI. The CDR3 covers 13 residues. V lost 6 bases and J 5 bases, leaving 11 bases between the germline ends.